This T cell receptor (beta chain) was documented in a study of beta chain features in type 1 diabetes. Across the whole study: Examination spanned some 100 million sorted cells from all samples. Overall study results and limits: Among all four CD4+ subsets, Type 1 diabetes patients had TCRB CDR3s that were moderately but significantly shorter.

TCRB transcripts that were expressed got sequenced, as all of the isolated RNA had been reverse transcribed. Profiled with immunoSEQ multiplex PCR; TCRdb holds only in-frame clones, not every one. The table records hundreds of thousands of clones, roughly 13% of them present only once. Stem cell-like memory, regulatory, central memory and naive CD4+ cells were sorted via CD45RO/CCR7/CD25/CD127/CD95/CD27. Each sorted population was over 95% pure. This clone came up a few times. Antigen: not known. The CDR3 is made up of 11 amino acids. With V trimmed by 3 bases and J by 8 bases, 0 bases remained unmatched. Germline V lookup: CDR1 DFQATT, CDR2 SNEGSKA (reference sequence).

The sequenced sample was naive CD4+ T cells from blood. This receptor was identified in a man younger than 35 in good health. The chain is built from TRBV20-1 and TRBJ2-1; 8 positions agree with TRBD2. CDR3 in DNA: TGCAGTGCTAGCGGGAGGGATGAGCAGTTCTTC. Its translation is CSASGRDEQFF.